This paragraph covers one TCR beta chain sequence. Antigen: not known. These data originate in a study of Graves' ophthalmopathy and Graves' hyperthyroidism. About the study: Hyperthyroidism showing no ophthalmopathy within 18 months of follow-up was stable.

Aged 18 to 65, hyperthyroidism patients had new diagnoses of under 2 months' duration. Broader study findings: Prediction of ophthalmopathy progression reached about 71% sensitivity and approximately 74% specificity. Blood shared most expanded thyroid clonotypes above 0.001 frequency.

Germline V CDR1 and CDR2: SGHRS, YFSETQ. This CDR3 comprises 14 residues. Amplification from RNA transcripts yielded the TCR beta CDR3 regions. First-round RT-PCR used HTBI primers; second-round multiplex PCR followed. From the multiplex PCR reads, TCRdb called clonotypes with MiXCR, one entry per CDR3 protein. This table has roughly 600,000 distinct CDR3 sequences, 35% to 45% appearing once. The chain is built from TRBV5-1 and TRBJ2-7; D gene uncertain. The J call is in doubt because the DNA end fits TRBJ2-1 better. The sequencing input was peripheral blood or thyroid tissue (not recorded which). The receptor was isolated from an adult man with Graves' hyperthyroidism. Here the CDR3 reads CASSLEAKYNEQFF. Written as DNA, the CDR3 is TGCGCCAGCAGCTTGGAAGCCAAATACAATGAGCAGTTCTTC.